This is a list of T cell receptor beta chains from one sample in a study of blood T cell repertoires in COVID-19. TCRdb's table, derived via immunoSEQ multiplex PCR, lists solely in-frame clones and lacks some. Of approximately 400,000 clones in the sample, roughly nine tenths are singletons; the top ten hold about 0.9%. Input material: PBMCs or T cells enriched from blood (not recorded which). These receptors were obtained from a woman aged 40-49 years who had been exposed to COVID-19. Each CDR3 is given with its conserved first and last residue. D genes are given only for firm matches. Clone size appears in some rows only: once, few, many, or a class for an expanded clone.

clone_size	j_call	d_call	v_call	cdr3_aa	cdr3_nt
NA	TRBJ2-3	NA	TRBV24-1	CATSDALVTADTQYF	TGTGCCACCAGTGATGCCCTGGTGACTGCAGATACGCAGTATTTT
once	TRBJ2-1	TRBD1	TRBV7-9	CASSLGLGTGNNEQFF	TGTGCCAGCAGCTTAGGTCTGGGGACAGGGAACAATGAGCAGTTCTTC
NA	TRBJ1-2	NA	TRBV30	CAWRKPTIYYGYTF	TGTGCCTGGAGAAAGCCCACGATTTACTACGGCTACACCTTC
NA	TRBJ2-6	TRBD1	TRBV5-4	CASSRDRGLSGANVLTF	TGTGCCAGCAGCCGCGACAGGGGACTTTCGGGGGCCAACGTCCTGACTTTC
NA	TRBJ1-5	NA	TRBV12-3/TRBV12-4	CASSLNNQPQHF	TGTGCCAGCAGTCTAAACAATCAGCCCCAGCATTTT
NA	TRBJ1-3	TRBD1	TRBV5-4	CASSLDRGLPGNTIYF	TGTGCCAGCAGCTTGGACAGGGGGCTGCCTGGAAACACCATATATTTT
NA	TRBJ1-2	NA	TRBV4-3	CASSQNSRGQYGYTF	TGCGCCAGCAGCCAAAACTCCCGGGGACAATATGGCTACACCTTC
NA	TRBJ1-3	TRBD1	TRBV11-3	CASSLRGTGTASGNTIYF	TGTGCCAGCAGCTTAAGGGGGACAGGCACAGCCTCTGGAAACACCATATATTTT
NA	TRBJ1-4	NA	TRBV7-8	CASSFGAGSEKLFF	TGTGCCAGCAGCTTTGGGGCAGGGTCTGAAAAACTGTTTTTT
NA	TRBJ1-2	TRBD1	TRBV5-5	CASSLEQGANYGYTF	TGTGCCAGCAGCTTGGAACAGGGGGCTAACTATGGCTACACCTTC
NA	TRBJ1-2	NA	TRBV5-1	CASSLDGLIYGYTF	TGCGCCAGCAGCTTGGACGGACTCATCTATGGCTACACCTTC
NA	TRBJ2-7	NA	TRBV29-1	CSVAGDLNDLGEQYF	TGCAGCGTAGCTGGGGACTTAAACGACCTGGGGGAGCAGTACTTC
once	TRBJ1-2	NA	TRBV19	CASSMATGGYGYTF	TGTGCCAGTAGTATGGCAACAGGTGGCTATGGCTACACCTTC
NA	TRBJ1-3	TRBD1	TRBV30	CGMTGRLGNTIYF	TGTGGGATGACAGGGCGCCTTGGAAACACCATATATTTT
NA	TRBJ1-6	TRBD1	TRBV30	CAWRTGWVSPLHF	TGTGCCTGGAGGACAGGGTGGGTTTCACCCCTCCACTTT
NA	TRBJ1-1	NA	TRBV6-7	CASSEAAWERAEAFF	TGTGCCAGCAGTGAGGCGGCGTGGGAGAGGGCTGAAGCTTTCTTT
NA	TRBJ1-2	NA	TRBV6-5	CASSYSPGTNYGYTF	TGTGCCAGCAGTTACTCGCCAGGTACTAACTATGGCTACACCTTC
NA	TRBJ1-2	NA	TRBV6-1	CASSELGGAGGYTF	TGTGCCAGCAGTGAATTGGGGGGGGCCGGCGGCTACACCTTC
NA	TRBJ2-2	TRBD2	TRBV7-8	CASSLSRTSGRTNTGELFF	TGTGCCAGCAGCTTAAGTAGGACTAGCGGGAGGACGAACACCGGGGAGCTGTTTTTT
NA	TRBJ1-1	NA	TRBV27	CASSLRGPSTEAFF	TGTGCCAGCAGTTTAAGAGGGCCATCCACTGAAGCTTTCTTT
NA	TRBJ2-1	TRBD2	TRBV5-4	CASSLGGTSGAYNEQFF	TGTGCCAGCAGCTTGGGAGGCACTAGCGGGGCCTACAATGAGCAGTTCTTC
NA	TRBJ1-5	TRBD1	TRBV27	CASSALGQGSNQPQHF	TGTGCCAGCAGTGCATTAGGACAGGGTAGCAATCAGCCCCAGCATTTT
NA	TRBJ2-1	NA	TRBV28	CASSLLQGGNNEQFF	TGTGCCAGCAGTTTATTACAGGGAGGGAACAATGAGCAGTTCTTC
once	TRBJ2-2	TRBD2	TRBV9	CASSVGSSGRTGELFF	TGTGCCAGCAGCGTAGGGTCTAGCGGGAGAACCGGGGAGCTGTTTTTT
NA	TRBJ1-2	NA	TRBV27	CASSSGIHANYGYTF	TGTGCCAGCAGTTCCGGTATTCATGCTAACTATGGCTACACCTTC
NA	TRBJ1-2	TRBD1	TRBV27	CASSLLGQGASGGYTF	TGTGCCAGCAGTTTGCTCGGACAGGGGGCCTCAGGTGGCTACACCTTC
NA	TRBJ2-1	NA	TRBV6-4	CASSAEGYYNEQFF	TGTGCCAGCAGTGCCGAGGGTTACTACAATGAGCAGTTCTTC
NA	TRBJ1-3	NA	TRBV9	CASSATGTTGNTIYF	TGTGCCAGCAGCGCAACAGGGACTACTGGAAACACCATATATTTT
NA	TRBJ1-5	NA	TRBV5-8	CASSFGGAYYQPQHF	TGTGCCAGCAGCTTTGGGGGGGCGTATTATCAGCCCCAGCATTTT
NA	TRBJ2-7	NA	TRBV11-3	CATGRREQNEQYF	TGTGCCACAGGGCGGCGGGAACAGAACGAGCAGTACTTC
once	TRBJ1-4	NA	TRBV4-1	CASSQDGYGDPNEKLFF	TGCGCCAGCAGCCAAGACGGGTACGGGGATCCGAATGAAAAACTGTTTTTT
NA	TRBJ2-7	TRBD2	TRBV10-3	CAISPGGAHSYEQYF	TGTGCCATCAGTCCGGGGGGGGCCCACTCCTACGAGCAGTACTTC
NA	TRBJ2-2	TRBD2	TRBV4-3	CASSQGTAGGTGELFF	TGCGCCAGCAGCCAAGGAACAGCGGGAGGTACCGGGGAGCTGTTTTTT
once	TRBJ1-2	TRBD1	TRBV3-1/TRBV3-2	CASSQRGQGAGNYGYTF	TGTGCCAGCAGCCAGCGCGGACAGGGGGCGGGGAACTATGGCTACACCTTC
NA	TRBJ2-7	TRBD2	TRBV7-9	CASSFFGAGGYYEQYF	TGTGCCAGCAGCTTCTTCGGAGCGGGAGGATACTACGAACAGTACTTC
NA	TRBJ2-7	TRBD1	TRBV30	CAWSVQGMLDEQYF	TGTGCCTGGAGTGTACAGGGGATGTTAGACGAGCAGTACTTC
NA	TRBJ2-1	TRBD2	TRBV25-1	CASGLAGINEQFF	TGTGCCAGCGGACTAGCGGGGATCAATGAGCAGTTCTTC